The entry below gives a single TCR beta chain sequence along with its context. Authors' data handling: Estimation of nucleated cell counts relied on the amplification of reference gene primers. Produced via immunoSEQ multiplex PCR; TCRdb's table is partial and in-frame only. The V and J calls and clone size are taken from that table; D and trimming were inferred from the DNA. This table has approximately 500,000 clones, about 88% appearing once. This record belongs to a study of blood T cell repertoires in COVID-19. The wider study: Some COVID-19 samples were acute and others convalescent; all came from the United States, Italy and Spain.

Enrolment of Seattle patients took place during active infection, and they were followed longitudinally. The source of this sequence is a man aged 18 to 29 with COVID-19, enrolled during active disease. Source material: peripheral blood.

The CDR3 here is CASSPTSGSSYEQYF. The CDR3 DNA reads as TGTGCCAGCTCACCGACTAGCGGGAGCTCCTACGAGCAGTACTTC. This chain joins TRBV18 and TRBJ2-7; TRBD2 matches at 12 bases. The CDR3 sequence is 15 residues long. V lost 3 bases to trimming and J lost 0 bases; unmatched junction nucleotides: 0. The germline V gene encodes CDR1 KGHSH and CDR2 LQKENI.